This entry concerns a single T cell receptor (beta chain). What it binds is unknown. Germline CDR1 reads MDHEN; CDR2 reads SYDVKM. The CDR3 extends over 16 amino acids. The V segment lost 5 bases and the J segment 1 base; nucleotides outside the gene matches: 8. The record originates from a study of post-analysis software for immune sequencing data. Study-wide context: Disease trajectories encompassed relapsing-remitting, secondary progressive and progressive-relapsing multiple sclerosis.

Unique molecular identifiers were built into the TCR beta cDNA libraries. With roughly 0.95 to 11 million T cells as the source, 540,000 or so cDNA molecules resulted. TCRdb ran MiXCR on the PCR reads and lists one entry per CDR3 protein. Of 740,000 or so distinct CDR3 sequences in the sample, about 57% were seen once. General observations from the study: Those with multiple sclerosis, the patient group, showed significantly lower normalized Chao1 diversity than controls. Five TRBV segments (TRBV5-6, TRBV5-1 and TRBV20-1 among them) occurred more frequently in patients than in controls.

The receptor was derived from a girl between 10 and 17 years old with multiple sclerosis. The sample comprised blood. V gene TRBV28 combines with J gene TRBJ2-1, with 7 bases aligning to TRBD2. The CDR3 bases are TGTGCCAGCAGTGCGGCGGGAGAAAGATCCTACAATGAGCAGTTCTTC. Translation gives CASSAAGERSYNEQFF.